This paragraph reports one TCR beta chain. This table comes from immunoSEQ multiplex PCR, and its TCRdb copy is limited to in-frame clones, with some not included. The sample holds 70,000 to 80,000 clones, roughly 80% seen once. These data come from a study of OX40 agonist ivuxolimab in advanced cancers. The CDR3 spans 14 residues. V was trimmed by 5 bases and J by 2 bases, leaving 12 bases between them. Germline V lookup: CDR1 KGHSH, CDR2 LQKENI. The receptor was derived from an adult with an advanced solid tumor such as melanoma, head and neck, liver or kidney cancer. This sequence joins TRBV18 and TRBJ1-2, with a possible D match to TRBD1 (6 bases). Sample: CD4+ or CD8+ T cells sorted from blood, taken in a trial of the OX40 agonist ivuxolimab. The CDR3 DNA reads as TGTGCCAGCTCAACAGGACAGCACAACTATGGCTACACCTTC. Encoded protein: CASSTGQHNYGYTF.